This TCR beta chain appears in the sequencing data of a study of long-term antiretroviral therapy in people with HIV. Study-wide context: It was about a decade before the 2015 immediate-ART recommendation that the earliest samples were taken.

Assay version v3.0 of immunoSEQ was used, and it was run at survey level. The data were produced by immunoSEQ multiplex PCR, yet TCRdb's version contains in-frame clones alone and is incomplete. The sample records some 9,600 clones, 80% to 85% being singletons. Points from the study as a whole: Documentation of ART adherence, viral resistance or therapy changes was absent. Dominant in the repertoire at all time points were clones expanded before ART.

Comment on this clone: Its antigen remains unidentified.

The CDR3 is 16 residues long. The V gene end was trimmed by 3 bases and the J gene end by 7 bases; junction bases not matched to a gene: 12. The germline gives CDR1 GTSNPN, CDR2 SVGIG (reference sequence). This sample comprised unsorted PBMCs, obtained 0.3 years before starting antiretroviral therapy. The chain uses TRBV30 and TRBJ1-4; 9 bases map to TRBD1. The TCR originated in a man aged 25-40 years with HIV. CDR3 in amino acids: CAWRARGTGWAEKLFF. In nucleotides, the CDR3 is TGTGCCTGGAGAGCCCGCGGGACAGGGTGGGCTGAAAAACTGTTTTTT.